This TCR beta chain was identified during a study of cytomegalovirus exposure and HLA in healthy donors. Study context: The roughly 110 validation repertoires matched the roughly 700 first-cohort repertoires in platform, a later analysis reported. Study-wide points: Testing in vitro showed a few CMV-associated chains specific for CMV antigens. Researchers catalogued some 160 TCR beta chains as cytomegalovirus-associated. The tendency of first-cohort TCR clusters to co-occur in the roughly 110 validation repertoires was identified by a subsequent analysis.

On this clone itself: The antigen is not known.

Using immunoSEQ multiplex PCR, the repertoire was profiled, and TCRdb retains in-frame clones only, with some absent. The sample records 150,000 to 200,000 clones, 85% to 90% being singletons. This TCR came from a man younger than 30 in good health and CMV-seropositive. The sequencing input was PBMCs.

The CDR3 coding sequence is TGTGCCAGCGGGCCTCCTAGCGGGAGAAACAATGAGCAGTTCTTC. Amino acids: CASGPPSGRNNEQFF. The chain has TRBV28 and TRBJ2-1; 10 bases map to TRBD2. The CDR3 loop spans 15 amino acids. Trimming took 8 bases from V and 5 from J; bases not matched to a gene: 9. Germline assignment: CDR1 MDHEN and CDR2 SYDVKM.